Each of the 10 T cell receptor beta chains below was sequenced from the same sample in a study of patients and donors after allogeneic stem cell transplantation. TCRdb recomputed calls from the RT-PCR reads with MiXCR, one row per CDR3 protein. In the table there are about 72,000 distinct CDR3 sequences, 26% of which are singletons. Sequencing used blood, either unsorted or a sorted T cell fraction (not recorded which). These receptors were collected from a human donor who was either an allogeneic HSCT recipient or a stem cell or donor lymphocyte infusion donor (not recorded which). It is not recorded whose cells these are; they may come from a transplant donor.

This clonotype was found a few times. The V call is TRBV7-9, the J call TRBJ2-3; D possibly corresponds to TRBD1 (5 bases). Germline V gene data show CDR1 as SEHNR and CDR2 as FQNEAQ (reference sequence). V gave up 0 bases and J gave up 0 bases, with 13 bases separating them. The CDR3 sequence is 17 residues long. CDR3 in amino acids: CASSLAADKTSTDTQYF. The CDR3 nucleotides read TGTGCCAGCAGCTTAGCCGCGGACAAAACTAGCACAGATACGCAGTATTTT.

This clonotype was observed many times. J is TRBJ1-2 and V is TRBV20-1; possible D gene TRBD1, 6 bases. The V end was cut by 1 base, the J end by 0 bases, with 12 bases between. This CDR3 has 15 residues. CDR1 and CDR2 from the germline V gene are DFQATT and SNEGSKA (reference sequence). Here the CDR3 reads CSARAPGQTNYGYTF. CDR3 bases: TGCAGTGCTAGAGCACCGGGACAAACTAACTATGGCTACACCTTC.

V and J are TRBV6-2 or TRBV6-3 and TRBJ2-7; D gene uncertain. The CDR3 is 13 amino acids. Germline V CDR1 and CDR2: MNHEY, SVGEGT. With 6 bases removed from V and 4 bases from J, the gap between germline ends came to 13 bases. CDR3 nucleotides: TGTGCCAGCAGCCCCTTTGTTCTTTACGAGCAGTACTTC. Translated, it gives CASSPFVLYEQYF.

The chain links TRBV7-9 to TRBJ2-1; TRBD2 is a possible D gene (6 bases). CDR1 and CDR2 from the germline V gene are SEHNR and FQNEAQ (reference sequence). The CDR3 runs 12 residues. Trimming cost V 9 bases and J 7 bases, with 13 bases left between them. Here the CDR3 reads CARESGGNEQFF. CDR3 nucleotide sequence: TGTGCCAGAGAATCAGGAGGGAATGAGCAGTTCTTC.

This sequence joins TRBV5-4 and TRBJ2-5, with TRBD2 as a possible D gene (6 bases). Germline V gives CDR1 SGHNT, CDR2 YYREEE (reference sequence). This CDR3 comprises 15 residues. Deletions cut 2 bases from V and 2 bases from J, with 13 bases between. The CDR3 loop reads CASSFSRERQETQYF. The CDR3 bases are TGTGCCAGCAGCTTTTCCCGGGAGCGACAAGAGACCCAGTACTTC.

DNA of the CDR3: TGTGCCAGCAGTTACTCCCGGACAGGCCTCTATGGCTACACCTTC. Amino acid sequence: CASSYSRTGLYGYTF. V and J are TRBV6-5 and TRBJ1-2; 7 bases are a match to TRBD1. Looked up from germline, CDR1 is MNHEY and CDR2 is SVGAGI. This CDR3 region has 15 residues. V gave up 0 bases and J gave up 4 bases; unmatched junction bases: 5.

This sequence joins TRBV29-1 and TRBJ1-1, with D maybe TRBD1 (5 bases). Per the germline V gene, CDR1 is SQVTM and CDR2 is ANQGSEA. The CDR3 is 13 amino acids. Trimming removed 4 bases at V and 0 bases at J, with 9 bases between. CDR3 in DNA: TGCAGCGTTGGGGACTTCCTGAACACTGAAGCTTTCTTT. Amino acid sequence: CSVGDFLNTEAFF.

The chain uses TRBV3-1 and TRBJ2-5; TRBD2 aligns across 10 bases. The CDR3 totals 15 residues. CDR1 is LGHDT and CDR2 is YNNKEL in the germline V gene (reference sequence). J lost 5 bases, V lost 4 bases, and 7 bases had no gene match. CDR3 loop: CASSLLAGYGETQYF. CDR3 in DNA: TGTGCCAGCAGCCTACTAGCGGGGTATGGGGAGACCCAGTACTTC.

The rearrangement joins TRBV12-3 or TRBV12-4 to TRBJ1-2; weak D call: TRBD1 (5 bases). V was pared by 1 base and J by 6 bases, with 9 bases between. CDR3 length: 13 residues. CDR3 loop: CASSLEAGDGYTF. CDR3 DNA: TGTGCCAGCAGTTTAGAGGCGGGGGATGGCTACACCTTC.

The chain employs TRBV27 and TRBJ2-5, with 7 positions matching TRBD1. V gave up 3 bases and J gave up 4 bases; unmatched junction bases: 11. CDR3 size: 16 residues. Germline V gene data show CDR1 as MNHEY and CDR2 as SMNVEV (reference sequence). The CDR3 bases are TGTGCCAGCAGTTTGATTGGGACAGTTGGGACAGAGACCCAGTACTTC. It yields the protein CASSLIGTVGTETQYF.